Listed below are T cell receptor beta chains from one sample, sequenced in a study of memory CD4+ T cells and cytomegalovirus serostatus. Generated by immunoSEQ multiplex PCR, the TCRdb table keeps only in-frame clones and is missing some. The sample lists under 50,000 clones; 78% were seen once. The sequencing input was memory CD4+ T cells from blood. The receptor source for this set is an adult in good health and CMV-seronegative. Both conserved end residues are part of each CDR3. Fields, in order: V gene, CDR3 protein.

>TRBV5-6
CASSLAAEPYEQYF
>TRBV6-1
CASSGHWAGATNEKLFF
>TRBV6-6
CASSPSYSGANVLTF
>TRBV30
CASGGTSGYEQYF
>TRBV19
CASSEGGARNTEAFF
>TRBV19
CASTLTGRNNQPQHF
>TRBV30
CAWSVPDRPRTF
>TRBV4-2
CASSQGTAEAFF
>TRBV9
CASSVEISGGRNEQFF
>TRBV7-9
CASTGDGNTEAFF
>TRBV7-2
CASSLAPTELSYEQYF
>TRBV5-1
CASSSTGSSNQPQHF
>TRBV4-2
CASSQIRTGEVHGELFF
>TRBV5-1
CASSLAYSGASGWNEQFF
>TRBV11-2
CASSLDRGSHEQCF
>TRBV7-2
CASSPPPTRHYEQYF
>TRBV5-4
CASSLRGGTDEQFF
>TRBV4-2
CASSSDGGRTEAFF
>TRBV5-5
CASSLEVASGNTIYF
>TRBV7-3
CASSLFGSTEGAITF
>TRBV15
CATSEGWGEGGEKLFF
>TRBV30
CAWSVSGTGNSPLHF
>TRBV15
CATSADRGLNYGYTF
>TRBV19
CASSISAGGHEQFF
>TRBV7-2
CASSRETVTGNTIYF
>TRBV19
CASAGQGAGAEQYF
>TRBV7-2
CASSGGGDTQYF
>TRBV19
CASSIEGGSYNEQFF
>TRBV4-2
CASSRGGNQPQHF
>TRBV2
CASREDSNNEQYF
>TRBV7-6
CASSPGTGTPLHF
>TRBV7-3
CASSFQVRTEAFF
>TRBV18
CASSPGDRQNYGYTF
>TRBV7-3
CASSFAGLGETQYF
>TRBV7-6
CASSLQKNTEAFF
>TRBV28
CASRIPGQGYQPQHF
>TRBV7-2
CASSSQGGNTEAFF
>TRBV6-5
CASRPFTDTEAFF
>TRBV29-1
CSGFDRAKNIQYF
>TRBV10-3
CAISESGRRDTGELFF
>TRBV7-3
CASSPRTGVAFF
>TRBV5-1
CASSLGRGRGSALYRRSGYTF
>TRBV28
CASRAQGAGEKLFF
>TRBV7-2
CASSLTSGGYPSTDTQYF
>TRBV6-1
CASHQTGGTEAFF
>TRBV7-3
CASSLSGLAGHKGDGELFF
>TRBV11-2
CASSSTRQTLKAYEQYF
>TRBV15
CATSPDPGYTEAFF
>TRBV27
CASSDGTPQETQYF
>TRBV5-1
CASSSRGPGNEQFF
>TRBV6-5
CASSAGTGRGYTF
>TRBV5-1
CASSLKGVDSPLHF
>TRBV4-1
CASSQRLLLGTGELFF